Described below is a single T cell receptor beta chain sequence and its context. Its antigen is unknown. No base quality values were provided; no much bigger clone lies one nucleotide off. The sample's time point label, in plain terms: peripheral blood 6 weeks after treatment start. A total of 25 to 35 patients with locally advanced or metastatic urothelial carcinoma, treated at Memorial Sloan Kettering on a trial protocol, made up the cohort. Peripheral blood mononuclear cells were collected pretreatment and during treatment, at between 1 and 8 total time points per patient. The Qiagen DNeasy Blood extraction kit was used to purify genomic DNA from total PBMCs and from tumor samples. PBMCs were collected pretreatment and during treatment and were isolated and stored as previously described. Synthetic TCR analog templates were spiked into each PCR to estimate absolute template abundance from read counts. TCRbeta CDR3 regions were amplified from genomic DNA with bias-controlled V and J gene primers using the immunoSEQ assay. Sequencing of rearranged TCRbeta segments was performed at approximately 20X coverage. The authors' pipeline ran thus. Clustering was used to correct sequencing errors, and CDR3s were annotated against IMGT so that V, D and J genes could be assigned. Downstream analyses used only productive TCRbeta rearrangements, leaving out any out-of-frame or stop-codon sequences. Clonality was calculated as one minus the Shannon entropy normalized by the log of the number of unique productive sequences. Fisher's exact test with Benjamini-Hochberg correction, using a cutoff of adjusted p below 0.01, was how clones that differed between time points or between blood and tumor were identified. This is the immuneACCESS table as TCRdb keeps it, with only in-frame sequences that have V and J called. A part of the clones is gone; compared with another copy, unresolved V genes explain less than half, and the rest is unexplained. V and J calls and clone size follow that table, whereas D and trimming were derived from the DNA. This sample holds approximately 28,000 clones; roughly 84% were observed only once. The ten largest clones add up to under 3% of the sample.

The CDR3 covers 15 residues, taking in both the cysteine and the phenylalanine. Only the CDR3 DNA stays, 45 bases, in frame from base 1. The germline V gene (reference sequence) specifies LNHDA as CDR1 and SQIVND as CDR2. After removal of 6 bases from V and 8 bases from J, the junction retains 14 bases not matched to a gene. This sample was included in a study of PD-L1 blockade in urothelial cancer (dated by TCRdb to 2016 to 2017). Regarding the research as a whole: All patients started therapy in the mid-2010s and received atezolizumab 1,200 mg intravenously every 3 weeks. Pretreatment tumor samples, along with matched peripheral blood collected serially before and after atezolizumab treatment, underwent TCR sequencing. An exploratory multi-omic analysis was conducted of the somatic, immune and clinical correlates of response to PD-L1 blockade with atezolizumab in urothelial cancer. Twenty-nine patients had pretreatment blood TCR-seq, about 25 had at least one posttreatment blood collection, and about 25 had tumor TCR-seq. A median of about 150,000 T cells and roughly 80,000 unique TCRs was obtained from blood samples, and a median clonality of around 0.08 was observed. Blood samples were analyzed 3 weeks after the start of treatment (second dose) and 6 weeks after the start of treatment. About 85% of the roughly 29 patients were males with bladder-origin urothelial cancer, and about two thirds of the roughly 30 reported a prior smoking history. In the same patients, pretreatment tumors underwent whole exome sequencing and RNA sequencing in addition to TCR sequencing. Durable clinical benefit was achieved by nine patients and was not achieved by 20 patients. Patients had an ECOG performance status of 0 or 1 and had received between 0 and 3 prior chemotherapy regimens. Durable clinical benefit was defined as progression-free survival longer than 6 months, and TCR features were also tested against progression-free and overall survival.

What the study reported, not specific to this receptor: A pretreatment peripheral blood TCR clonality below the median was linked to improved progression-free and overall survival. Because the sample size was small (n of about 29) and many exploratory analyses were performed, the results are intended to be hypothesis-generating. Among patients with durable benefit, tumor-associated TCR clones showed greater expansion in peripheral blood 3 weeks after treatment started (n ≈ 24, p = 0.022).

Recombination linked TRBV19 to TRBJ1-2, with TRBD1 matching 8 junction bases. This sequence was found in a man in his sixties or seventies with urothelial cancer. The sequencing here drew on PBMCs, taken around atezolizumab (anti-PD-L1) treatment. The DNA is as follows: TGTGCCAGTAGGGGACAAGGGACAGGCCCCCAGGGCTACACCTTC. The encoded protein is CASRGQGTGPQGYTF.